The subject of this entry is one T cell receptor (beta chain). Its antigen is undetermined. The source of the sample is a study of a mutant IDH1 vaccine in newly diagnosed glioma. About the research overall: Weeks 1, 3, 5, 7, 11, 15, 19 and 23 were when patients received their eight vaccinations. Commencement of vaccination occurred 4-6 weeks following radiotherapy alone, or concurrently with temozolomide cycles. Study results and caveats: There seemed to be no relation between pseudoprogression and changes in top peripheral T cell clonotypes. Altogether, about 93% of patients exhibited vaccine-induced immune responses.

The data were produced by immunoSEQ multiplex PCR, yet TCRdb's version contains in-frame clones alone and is incomplete. This sample has 55,000 to 65,000 clones, with 75% to 85% found just once. Time point noted: week 11, during vaccination. Every vaccine dose comprised 300 ug of mutant IDH1 20-mer peptide plus topical imiquimod. The CDR3 runs to 13 residues. V lost 5 bases, J lost 4 bases, and 12 bases lay in between. The germline gives CDR1 SGHTA, CDR2 FQGNSA. Sample: PBMCs, taken from a glioma patient whose treatment included an IDH1 peptide vaccine. V usage is TRBV7-2 and J usage is TRBJ2-7; TRBD1 or TRBD2 may be the D gene (5 bases each). This clonotype originated in a man aged 45 to 65 with glioma. DNA for the CDR3: TGTGCCAGCAGCCTGGGGTGGGGGTACGAGCAGTACTTC. This gives the protein CASSLGWGYEQYF.